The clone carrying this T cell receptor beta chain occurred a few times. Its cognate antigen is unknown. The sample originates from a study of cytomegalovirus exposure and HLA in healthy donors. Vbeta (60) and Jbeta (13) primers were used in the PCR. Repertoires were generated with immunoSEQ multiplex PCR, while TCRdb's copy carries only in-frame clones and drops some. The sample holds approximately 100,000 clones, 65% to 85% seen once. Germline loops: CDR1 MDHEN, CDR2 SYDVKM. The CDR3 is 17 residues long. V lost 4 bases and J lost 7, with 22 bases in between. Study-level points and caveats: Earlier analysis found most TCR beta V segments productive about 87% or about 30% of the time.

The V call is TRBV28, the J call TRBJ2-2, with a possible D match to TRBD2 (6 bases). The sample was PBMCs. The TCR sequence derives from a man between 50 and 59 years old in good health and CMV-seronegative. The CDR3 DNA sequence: TGTGCCAGCAGTTCCCCGGCGGGGCCCTTTAATATCGGGGAGCTGTTTTTT. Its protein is CASSSPAGPFNIGELFF. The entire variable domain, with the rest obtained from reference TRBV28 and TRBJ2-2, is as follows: DVKVTQSSRYLVKRTGEKVFLECVQDMDHENMFWYRQDPGLGLRLIYFSYDVKMKEKGDIPEGYSVSREKKERFSLILESASTNQTSMYLCASSSPAGPFNIGELFFGEGSRLTVL.